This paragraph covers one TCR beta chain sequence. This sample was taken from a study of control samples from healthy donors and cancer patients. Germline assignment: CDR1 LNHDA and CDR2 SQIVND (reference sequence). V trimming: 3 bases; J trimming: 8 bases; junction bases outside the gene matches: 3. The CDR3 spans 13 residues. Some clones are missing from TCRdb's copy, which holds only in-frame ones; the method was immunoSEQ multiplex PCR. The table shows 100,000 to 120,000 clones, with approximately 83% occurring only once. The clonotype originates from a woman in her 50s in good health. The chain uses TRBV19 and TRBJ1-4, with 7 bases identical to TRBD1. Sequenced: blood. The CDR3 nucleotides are TGTGCCAGTAGTATTAACAGGGGAGAAAAACTGTTTTTT. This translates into CASSINRGEKLFF.